Described below is a single TCR beta chain sequence and its context. What it binds is not known. This CDR3 has 16 amino acids. Per the germline V gene, CDR1 is SGHRS and CDR2 is YFSETQ. V shed 4 bases and J 0 bases; nucleotides not matched to a gene: 10. This sample stems from a study of shared clonotypes between healthy human individuals. Overall study results and limits: In this cohort, only blood was sampled, and tissue repertoires likely differ.

TCRdb's copy holds only in-frame clones and misses some; the assay was immunoSEQ multiplex PCR. This table has about 1.5 million clones, more than 95% appearing once. V gene TRBV5-1 combines with J gene TRBJ2-7; 7 nucleotides align to TRBD2. The sample taken for sequencing was naive CD4+ T cells sorted from blood. Subset in this sample: CD45RA+ positively selected. This clonotype was sampled from a man aged 25 to 40 in good health. CDR3 amino acids: CASSLHRGGSSYEQYF. The CDR3 DNA sequence: TGCGCCAGCAGCCTCCATCGCGGGGGAAGCTCCTACGAGCAGTACTTC.